The clone carrying this TCR beta chain was detected a few times. Its antigen is still unknown. RNA transcripts were the template for amplifying TCR beta CDR3 regions. First-round RT-PCR with HTBI primers amplified the TCR CDR3 region. TCRdb reanalysed the multiplex PCR reads using MiXCR and keeps one entry per CDR3 protein. The profile shows 500,000 to 800,000 distinct CDR3 sequences, just under 45% of them singletons. This sample stems from a study of T cells in Graves' hyperthyroidism and ophthalmopathy. Study-level results: Before onset, by a median of approximately 6.8 months, the model predicted ophthalmopathy.

Thyroid ultrasound and orbital computed tomography, with clinical symptoms and serum thyroxine and TRAb, informed diagnoses. This TCR derives from an adult man with Graves' disease, either hyperthyroidism or ophthalmopathy (not recorded which). Sequenced material: peripheral blood or thyroid tissue (not recorded which).

The CDR3 sequence: CASSPGGQGADGELFF. In DNA form, the CDR3 reads TGTGCCAGCAGCCCAGGGGGACAGGGAGCCGACGGGGAGCTGTTTTTT. The chain links TRBV7-2 to TRBJ2-2; 9 bases are a match to TRBD1. V was clipped by 5 bases and J by 7 bases; unmatched bases: 11. Per germline, CDR1 SGHTA and CDR2 FQGNSA. The CDR3 is 16 amino acids.